The sequence of this TCR beta chain was determined in a study of cytomegalovirus exposure and HLA in healthy donors. Germline loops: CDR1 SGHAT, CDR2 FQNNGV. V lost 3 bases and J lost 7, with 10 bases in between. The CDR3 extends over 13 amino acids. Vbeta (60) and Jbeta (13) primers were used in the PCR. Sequencing used immunoSEQ multiplex PCR; TCRdb keeps in-frame clones, though not all of them. The table shows around 140,000 clones, with roughly 82% occurring only once. The chain links TRBV11-2 to TRBJ2-1; D not certain. Sequencing was done on a sample of PBMCs. The receptor comes from a man aged 25-45 years in good health and CMV-seronegative. The CDR3 DNA sequence: TGTGCCAGCAGCTTTAGTCTCGGTAATGAGCAGTTCTTC. The encoded protein is CASSFSLGNEQFF. The variable domain in full, completed from reference TRBV11-2 and TRBJ2-1, reads EAGVAQSPRYKIIEKRQSVAFWCNPISGHATLYWYQQILGQGPKLLIQFQNNGVVDDSQLPKDRFSAERLKGVDSTLKIQPAKLEDSAVYLCASSFSLGNEQFFGPGTRLTVL.